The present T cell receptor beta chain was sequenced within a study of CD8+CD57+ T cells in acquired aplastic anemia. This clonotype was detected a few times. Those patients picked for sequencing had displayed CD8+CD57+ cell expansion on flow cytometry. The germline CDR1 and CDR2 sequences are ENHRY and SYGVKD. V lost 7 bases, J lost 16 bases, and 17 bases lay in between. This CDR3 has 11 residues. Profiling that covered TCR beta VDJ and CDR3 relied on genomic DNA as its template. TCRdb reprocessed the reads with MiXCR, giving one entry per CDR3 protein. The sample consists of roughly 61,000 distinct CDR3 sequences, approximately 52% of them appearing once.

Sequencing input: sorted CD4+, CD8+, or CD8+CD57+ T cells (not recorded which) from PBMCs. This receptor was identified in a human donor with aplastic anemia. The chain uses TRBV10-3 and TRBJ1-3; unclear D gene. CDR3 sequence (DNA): TGTGCCATCAAGAACGAACAAAGGGAGTATTTT. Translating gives CAIKNEQREYF.